Sequencing of this T cell receptor (beta chain) was carried out in a study of early T cells in non-severe SARS-CoV-2 infection (dated by TCRdb to the early 2020s). For the wider study: Because TCR sequencing relied on bulk RNA taken from unsorted whole blood, pairing of alpha and beta chains was not possible. General findings and caveats noted by the study authors: VDJdb matching was skewed toward anti-spike CD8 responses and likely underestimated virus-specific expansions, missing private and CD4 specificities.

Trimming accounts for 2 bases at V and 2 bases at J, while the number of junction bases matched to no gene is 3. From a lookup of the germline V gene, CDR1 and CDR2 are MGHDK and SYGVNS. Its CDR3 holds 15 amino acids, cysteine through phenylalanine. The kept DNA is CDR3 alone, 45 bases in frame from the first base. Of note for this clonotype: It lacks a known antigen. No base qualities exist here, and no much larger clone lies one base off it.

A case-control design nested within a healthcare worker cohort in London, UK, was used, with weekly nasopharyngeal swab PCR tests and blood sampling performed. Between 23 and 31 March 2020, the week of the UK lockdown, healthcare workers were enrolled and then followed up weekly for as long as 16 weeks. The library was generated by 5' RACE. The sequencer was a NextSeq 500. In the TCR library protocol, unique molecular identifiers were attached to individual cDNA molecules to correct for PCR bias and sequencing error. TCR alpha and beta chains were both sequenced, and the abundances of alpha and beta sequences in each sample were closely correlated with each other. Per the authors' processing: Decombinator V4 was used to annotate the V gene, J gene and CDR3 of the TCR sequences. TCRs were defined as expanded if a significant change between any two time points was detected under a Poisson model with p below 0.0001. Abundances of TCRs were expressed as counts per million after normalisation to the total number of TCRs sequenced in each sample. TRAV1-2 paired with TRAJ12, TRAJ20 or TRAJ33 defined MAIT TCRs, while TRAV10 paired with TRAJ18 defined iNKT TCRs. A search of VDJdb, accessed on 1 November 2021, was run for TCRs annotated to CMV, EBV and SARS-CoV-2, with TCRs annotated for multiple antigens excluded. TCRdb took the public reads, trimmed them with fastp at Q25, ran MiXCR for clone calling and kept in-frame beta chains. When rows share a CDR3 protein, they turn into one entry using the most common DNA and genes. The authors' filters were not applied to this entry. Within this sample are some 71,000 distinct CDR3 sequences, with approximately 10% of them counted one time only. Under 7% of the sample is taken by the ten largest.

This specimen consisted of whole blood, obtained at baseline. The sequence joins TRBV25-1 to TRBJ2-7; TRBD1 fits 10 bases in the junction. The receptor comes from an adult who was a healthcare worker with PCR-confirmed SARS-CoV-2 infection or an uninfected control (not recorded which). The nucleotide sequence reads as follows: TGTGCCAGCAGTGAACCGGGACAGGGGACCTACGAGCAGTACTTC. It specifies CASSEPGQGTYEQYF.